This TCR beta chain was sequenced in a study of cytomegalovirus exposure and HLA in healthy donors. Researchers ran the PCR with 60 Vbeta and 13 Jbeta primers. This table comes from immunoSEQ multiplex PCR, and its TCRdb copy is limited to in-frame clones, with some not included. The table lists some 57,000 clones, 55% to 65% of them singletons, with about an eighth in the top ten. Unmatched junction bases numbered 13, after V lost 3 bases and J lost 3 bases. The CDR3 has 18 amino acids. CDR1 and CDR2 from the germline V gene are LNHDA and SQIVND (reference sequence). This receptor was identified in a human donor in good health. The rearrangement links TRBV19 to TRBJ1-5, with 8 bases lining up with TRBD1. Sequencing was performed on PBMCs. CDR3 DNA sequence: TGTGCCAGTAGTATGGATCCCATACAGGGGGTTTACAATCAGCCCCAGCATTTT. Its protein is CASSMDPIQGVYNQPQHF.